This TCR beta chain was recovered during a study of T cell responses to AZD1222 COVID-19 vaccine. The CDR3 has 14 residues. The germline V and J ends were trimmed by 6 bases and 0 bases, with 9 bases remaining between them. The germline V gene encodes CDR1 MNHEY and CDR2 SVGAGI. Profiling relied on immunoSEQ multiplex PCR, and the TCRdb table lists in-frame clones only, not all of them. The table lists about 170,000 clones, over 90% of them singletons, with about 3.9% in the top ten. Specimen: peripheral blood, collected on day 0 of AZD1222 vaccination. The clonotype originates from an adult in good health. The chain is built from TRBV6-5 and TRBJ1-3; unclear D gene. Here the CDR3 DNA reads TGTGCCAGCAGAAAGCAGAGCTCTGGAAACACCATATATTTT. Protein: CASRKQSSGNTIYF.